This T cell receptor (beta chain) was sequenced during a study of T-cell reconstitution after alpha-beta-depleted transplantation in children. V lost 2 bases and J 0 bases, leaving 8 bases between the germline ends. The V gene's germline CDR1 is MGHRA and CDR2 YSYEKL. The CDR3 covers 15 residues. Unique molecular identifiers were used to barcode this TCRbeta library. TCRdb re-analysed the PCR reads in MiXCR, keeping a single row per CDR3 protein. The table has about 1,000,000 distinct CDR3 sequences, roughly 29% seen once. The starting material was PBMCs, mostly from graft donor cells, obtained 360 days after TCRalphabeta/CD19-depleted stem cell transplant. The TCR comes from a boy under two years old who had a stem cell transplant for SCID, so the T cells may come from the graft donor. The V call is TRBV4-1, the J call TRBJ2-4; possible D gene TRBD1, 6 bases. CDR3 in amino acids: CASSQTGLAKNIQYF. The CDR3 bases are TGCGCCAGCAGCCAAACAGGGTTAGCCAAAAACATTCAGTACTTC.